The next 10 T cell receptor beta chains were all read from a single sample in a study of T cells in Graves' hyperthyroidism and ophthalmopathy. Amplification targeted TCR beta CDR3 regions from RNA transcripts. When the TCR CDR3 underwent first-round RT-PCR, the HTBI primer set was used. MiXCR, applied by TCRdb to the multiplex PCR reads, yields one record per CDR3 protein. The table includes about 760,000 distinct CDR3 sequences, under 45% detected once. Material for sequencing was blood. Every receptor here comes from a woman in her thirties or forties with Graves' hyperthyroidism.

This clonotype was counted at least ten times. CDR3 sequence (DNA): TGTGCCAGTAGTCGAGGGACAGGGGATTCCGAGCAGTACTTC. As protein: CASSRGTGDSEQYF. This sequence joins TRBV19 and TRBJ2-7, with 10 bases matching TRBD1. V lost 5 bases and J lost 6; bases outside the gene matches: 7. Germline CDR1 and CDR2: LNHDA and SQIVND (reference sequence). The CDR3 runs 14 residues.

With regard to this clonotype: In this CDR3 the conserved last residue, phenylalanine or tryptophan, is missing, so a read error is likely. The limits of the CDR3 on the DNA are not certain, so only TCRdb's listed CDR3 is given. V usage is TRBV29-1 and J usage is TRBJ2-7. The CDR3 is 8 residues long, ends included. Germline values: CDR1 SQVTM, CDR2 ANQGSEA. CDR3: CSVLFGWG.

This clonotype was counted only a few times. J is TRBJ1-6 and V is TRBV6-6, with 7 bases that match TRBD1. CDR1 MNHNY and CDR2 SVGAGI come from the germline V gene (reference sequence). The CDR3 spans 14 residues. Losses at the gene ends were 0 bases for V and 7 bases for J; bases not matched to a gene: 0. The CDR3: CASSYSQGNSPLHF. CDR3 bases: TGTGCCAGCAGTTACTCACAGGGGAATTCACCCCTCCACTTT.

This clonotype was counted many times. V usage is TRBV19 and J usage is TRBJ1-6; 9 nucleotides match TRBD1. Germline loops: CDR1 LNHDA, CDR2 SQIVND (reference sequence). The CDR3 extends over 14 amino acids. The trim removed 5 bases at V and 9 bases at J, leaving 5 bases unmatched. The CDR3 DNA sequence: TGTGCCAGTAGTTCCGGACAGGGGTCTTCACCCCTCCACTTT. Translating gives CASSSGQGSSPLHF. Full variable domain (outside the CDR3, taken from reference TRBV19 and TRBJ1-6): DGGITQSPKYLFRKEGQNVTLSCEQNLNHDAMYWYRQDPGQGLRLIYYSQIVNDFQKGDIAEGYSVSREKKESFPLTVTSAQKNPTAFYLCASSSGQGSSPLHFGNGTRLTVT.

This clonotype was observed at least ten times. V and J are TRBV7-6 and TRBJ2-7, with 7 bases fitting TRBD2. The CDR3 has 14 residues. CDR1 is SGHVS, CDR2 FNYEAQ, per germline. After removal of 2 bases from V and 3 bases from J, the junction contained 4 bases not matched to a gene. The CDR3 DNA reads TGTGCCAGCAGCTTAAGAGCGGGATTCTACGAGCAGTACTTC. This gives the protein CASSLRAGFYEQYF.

This chain joins TRBV7-8 and TRBJ2-1, with a possible D match to TRBD2 (5 bases). V was trimmed by 5 bases and J by 3 bases, leaving 17 bases between them. Germline values: CDR1 SGHVS, CDR2 FQNEAQ. The CDR3 consists of 16 residues. The DNA of the CDR3 is TGTGCCAGCAGCCCGATTCAACCCGAGGGCTACAATGAGCAGTTCTTC. It specifies CASSPIQPEGYNEQFF. Full variable domain (missing parts from reference TRBV7-8 and TRBJ2-1): GAGVSQSPRYKVAKRGQDVALRCDPISGHVSLFWYQQALGQGPEFLTYFQNEAQLDKSGLPSDRFFAERPEGSVSTLKIQRTQQEDSAVYLCASSPIQPEGYNEQFFGPGTRLTVL.

V usage is TRBV7-2 and J usage is TRBJ2-7, with 8 bases fitting TRBD1. Germline trimming cut 3 bases from V and 2 bases from J; bases unmatched to any gene: 6. The CDR3 sequence is 15 residues long. CDR1 SGHTA and CDR2 FQGNSA come from the germline V gene. CDR3 sequence (DNA): TGTGCCAGCAGCTTGAGGACAGGGAACCCCTACGAGCAGTACTTC. Residues: CASSLRTGNPYEQYF.

This clonotype was seen at least ten times. The chain combines TRBV10-1 with TRBJ2-7; D may correspond to TRBD1 or TRBD2 (5 bases each). The germline V and J ends were trimmed by 8 bases and 6 bases, with 17 bases remaining between them. Per the germline V gene, CDR1 is WNHNN and CDR2 is SYGVQD (reference sequence). This CDR3 spans 13 amino acids. The CDR3 sequence is CASGPGQVSEQYF. The DNA for the CDR3 is TGCGCCAGCGGCCCGGGGCAAGTTAGCGAGCAGTACTTC.

At least ten counts were recorded for this clonotype. V gene TRBV20-1 combines with J gene TRBJ1-4, with TRBD1 as a possible D gene (5 bases). V shed 8 bases and J shed 5 bases, with 12 bases lying between them. This CDR3 is 12 amino acids long. CDR1 DFQATT and CDR2 SNEGSKA come from the germline V gene (reference sequence). The CDR3 loop is CSQTGSNEKLFF. In DNA form, the CDR3 reads TGCAGTCAAACAGGATCGAATGAAAAACTGTTTTTT.

Concerning this clonotype: A read error may be the cause here, since a much bigger clone is one base away. The J gene is TRBJ1-2, the V gene TRBV20-1; maybe TRBD1 (6 bases). CDR1 DFQATT and CDR2 SNEGSKA come from the germline V gene (reference sequence). The CDR3 covers 13 residues. Trimming cost V 6 bases and J 2 bases, with 13 bases left between them. CDR3 nucleotides: TGCAGTGCCTGGGGCAGGGGAAACTATGGCTACACCTTC. Protein product: CSAWGRGNYGYTF.